The present TCR beta chain was sequenced within a study of tumor and adjacent non-tumor tissue in lung cancer. About the study: Patients comprised 12 adenocarcinoma, a couple of squamous cell carcinoma and 1 small cell lung cancer. On average, productive TCRbeta reads reached roughly 4.2 million per sample.

TCRbeta libraries were built with three rounds of nested PCR, modified from ARM-PCR. MiXCR, run by TCRdb on the multiplex PCR reads, gives a single entry per CDR3 protein. This sample has more than 120,000 distinct CDR3 sequences, with approximately 70% found just once. As regards this clonotype: One end of the junction does not line up with germline, which may come from a read error.

CDR3 size: 12 residues. Germline CDR1 reads SQVTM; CDR2 reads ANQGSEA. The template was RNA from unsorted bulk tissue. The specimen sequenced was lung tumor tissue. This TCR derives from a man between 60 and 75 years old with small cell lung cancer. The gene calls are TRBV29-1 and TRBJ1-2, with 8 bases aligning to TRBD1. The CDR3 bases are TGCAGAGGCGTACAGGGGGACTATGGCTACACTTTC. Translation gives CRGVQGDYGYTF. Full variable domain (outside the CDR3, taken from reference TRBV29-1 and TRBJ1-2): SAVISQKPSRDICQRGTSLTIQCQVDSQVTMMFWYRQQPGQSLTLIATANQGSEATYESGFVIDKFPISRPNLTFSTLTVSNMSPEDSSIYLCRGVQGDYGYTFGSGTRLTVV.